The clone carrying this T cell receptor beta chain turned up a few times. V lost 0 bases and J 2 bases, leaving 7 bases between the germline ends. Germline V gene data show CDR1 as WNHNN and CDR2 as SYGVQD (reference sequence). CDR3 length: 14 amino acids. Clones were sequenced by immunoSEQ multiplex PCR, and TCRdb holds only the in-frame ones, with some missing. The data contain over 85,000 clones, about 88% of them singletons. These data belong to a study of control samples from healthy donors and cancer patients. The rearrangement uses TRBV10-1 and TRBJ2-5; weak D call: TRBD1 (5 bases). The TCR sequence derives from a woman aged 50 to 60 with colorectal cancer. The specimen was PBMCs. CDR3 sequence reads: CASSESAGQETQYF. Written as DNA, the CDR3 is TGCGCCAGCAGTGAGTCTGCAGGGCAAGAGACCCAGTACTTC.